This T cell receptor (beta chain) appears in the sequencing data of a study of type 1 and type 2 diabetes patients. About the study: Samples came from type 1 diabetic, type 2 diabetic or nondiabetic people, recruited in China.

Genomic DNA was the PCR template. Amplification of the beta chain CDR3 used 30 forward and 13 reverse multiplex primers. TCRdb re-analysed the multiplex PCR reads in MiXCR, keeping a single row per CDR3 protein. The table records 280,000 or so distinct CDR3 sequences, 40% to 50% of them present only once. As concerns this clonotype: Its antigen is still unknown.

General study results and limits: Some expanded clones seen only in T1D might occur in additional T2D or control samples. In CD4+ and CD8+ T cells, type 2 diabetes diversity exceeded type 1. Age and gender were not matched between study groups, possibly biasing interpretation.

The germline CDR1 and CDR2 sequences are MNHNS and SASEGT. The J segment lost 6 bases and the V segment lost 5 bases, leaving 6 bases of the junction unmatched. This CDR3 contains 16 residues. This chain joins TRBV6-1 and TRBJ2-2; the match to TRBD2 covers 13 bases. The sequence derives from a man between 18 and 29 years old with type 2 diabetes. Sequenced sample: peripheral blood mononuclear cells (PBMCs). Written as DNA, the CDR3 is TGTGCCAGCAGTAAACTAGCGGGAGGGCTCGCCGGGGAGCTGTTTTTT. It codes for CASSKLAGGLAGELFF.